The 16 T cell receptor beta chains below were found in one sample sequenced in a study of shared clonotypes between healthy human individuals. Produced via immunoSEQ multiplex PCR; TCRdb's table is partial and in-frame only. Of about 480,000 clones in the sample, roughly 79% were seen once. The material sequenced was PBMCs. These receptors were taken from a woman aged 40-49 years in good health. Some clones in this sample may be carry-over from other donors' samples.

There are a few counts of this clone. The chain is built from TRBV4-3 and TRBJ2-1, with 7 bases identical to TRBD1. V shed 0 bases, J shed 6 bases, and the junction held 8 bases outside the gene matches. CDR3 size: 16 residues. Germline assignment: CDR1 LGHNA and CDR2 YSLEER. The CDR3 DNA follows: TGCGCCAGCAGCCAAGAATGGGACAGATTCCTCAATGAGCAGTTCTTC. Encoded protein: CASSQEWDRFLNEQFF.

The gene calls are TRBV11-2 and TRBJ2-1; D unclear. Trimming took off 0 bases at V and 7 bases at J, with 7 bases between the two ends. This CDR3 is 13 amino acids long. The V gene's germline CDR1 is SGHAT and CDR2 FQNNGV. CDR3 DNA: TGTGCCAGCAGCTTAGATCTTGGTAATGAGCAGTTCTTC. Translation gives CASSLDLGNEQFF.

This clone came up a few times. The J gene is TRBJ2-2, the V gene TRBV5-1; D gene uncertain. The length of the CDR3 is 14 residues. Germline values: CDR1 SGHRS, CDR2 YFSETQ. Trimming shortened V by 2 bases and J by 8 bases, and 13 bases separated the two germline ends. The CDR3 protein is CASSLGVDSGELFF. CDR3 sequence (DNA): TGCGCCAGCAGCTTAGGAGTCGATTCTGGGGAGCTGTTTTTT.

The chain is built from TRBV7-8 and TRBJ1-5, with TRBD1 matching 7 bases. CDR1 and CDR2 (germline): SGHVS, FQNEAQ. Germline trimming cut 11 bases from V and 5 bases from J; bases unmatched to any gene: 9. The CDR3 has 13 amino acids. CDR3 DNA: TGTGCCGGGTCGACAGGGAGGGATCAGCCCCAGCATTTT. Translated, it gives CAGSTGRDQPQHF.

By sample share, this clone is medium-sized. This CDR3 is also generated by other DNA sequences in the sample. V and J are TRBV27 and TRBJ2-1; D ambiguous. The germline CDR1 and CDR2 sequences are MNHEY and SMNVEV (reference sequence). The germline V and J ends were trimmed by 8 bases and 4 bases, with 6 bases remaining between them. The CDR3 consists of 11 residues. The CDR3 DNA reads TGTGCCAGCTCCGATTACAATGAGCAGTTCTTC. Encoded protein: CASSDYNEQFF.

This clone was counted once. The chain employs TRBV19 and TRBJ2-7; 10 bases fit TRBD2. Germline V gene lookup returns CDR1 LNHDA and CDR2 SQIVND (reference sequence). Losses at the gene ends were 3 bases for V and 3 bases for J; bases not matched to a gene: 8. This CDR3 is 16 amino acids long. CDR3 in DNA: TGTGCCAGTAGTATGGGGGTAGCGGGAGGCAACTACGAGCAGTACTTC. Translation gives CASSMGVAGGNYEQYF.

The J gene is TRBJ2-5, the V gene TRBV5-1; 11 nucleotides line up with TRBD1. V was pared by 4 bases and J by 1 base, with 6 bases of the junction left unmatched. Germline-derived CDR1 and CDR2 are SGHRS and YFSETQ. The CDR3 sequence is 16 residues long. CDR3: CASSKPDRGPQETQYF. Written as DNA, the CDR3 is TGCGCCAGCAGCAAACCGGACAGGGGGCCCCAAGAGACCCAGTACTTC.

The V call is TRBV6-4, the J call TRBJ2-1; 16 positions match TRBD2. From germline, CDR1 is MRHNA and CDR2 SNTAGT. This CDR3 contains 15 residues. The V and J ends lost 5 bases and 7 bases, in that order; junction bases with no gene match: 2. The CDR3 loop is CASSQGLAGGNEQFF. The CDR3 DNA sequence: TGTGCCAGCAGTCAGGGACTAGCGGGAGGGAATGAGCAGTTCTTC.

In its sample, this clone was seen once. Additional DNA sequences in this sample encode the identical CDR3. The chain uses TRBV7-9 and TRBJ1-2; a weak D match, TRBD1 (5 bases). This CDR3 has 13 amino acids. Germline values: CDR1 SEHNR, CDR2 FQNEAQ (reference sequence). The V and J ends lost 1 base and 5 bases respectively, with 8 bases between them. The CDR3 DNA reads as TGTGCCAGCAGCTTAGAGCAGGGATATGGCTACACCTTC. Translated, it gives CASSLEQGYGYTF.

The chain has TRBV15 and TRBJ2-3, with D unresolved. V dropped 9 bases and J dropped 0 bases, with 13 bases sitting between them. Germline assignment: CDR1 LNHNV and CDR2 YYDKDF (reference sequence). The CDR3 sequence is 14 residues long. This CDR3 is CATTVEPSTDTQYF. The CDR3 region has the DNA TGTGCCACGACGGTAGAGCCCAGCACAGATACGCAGTATTTT.

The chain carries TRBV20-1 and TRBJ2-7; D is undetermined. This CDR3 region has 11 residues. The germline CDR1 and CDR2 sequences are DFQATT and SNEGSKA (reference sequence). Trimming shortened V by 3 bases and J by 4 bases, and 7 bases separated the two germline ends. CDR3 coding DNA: TGCAGTGCTAGTAGTAGATACGAGCAGTACTTC. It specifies CSASSRYEQYF.

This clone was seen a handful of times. The CDR3 nucleotides read TGTGCCAGCAGTGTTTTCGGGGGAAACACTGAAGCTTTCTTT. It yields the protein CASSVFGGNTEAFF. This chain uses TRBV2 with TRBJ1-1; the D gene is possibly TRBD1 (5 bases). Germline V lookup: CDR1 SNHLY, CDR2 FYNNEI. V shed 4 bases and J shed 2 bases, with 11 bases lying between them. The CDR3 has 14 amino acids.

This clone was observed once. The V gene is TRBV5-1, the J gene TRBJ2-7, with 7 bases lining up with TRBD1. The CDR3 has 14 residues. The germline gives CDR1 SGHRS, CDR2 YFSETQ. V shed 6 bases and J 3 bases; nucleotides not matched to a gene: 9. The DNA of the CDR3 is TGCGCCAGCACCCCGGGGACAGTTGTCTACGAGCAGTACTTC. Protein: CASTPGTVVYEQYF.

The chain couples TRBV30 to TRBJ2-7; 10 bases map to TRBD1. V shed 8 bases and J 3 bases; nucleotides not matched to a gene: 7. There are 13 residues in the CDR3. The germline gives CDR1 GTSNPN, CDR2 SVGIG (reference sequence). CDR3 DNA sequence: TGTGCCGGGCGGGACAGGGGAATCTACGAGCAGTACTTC. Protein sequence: CAGRDRGIYEQYF.

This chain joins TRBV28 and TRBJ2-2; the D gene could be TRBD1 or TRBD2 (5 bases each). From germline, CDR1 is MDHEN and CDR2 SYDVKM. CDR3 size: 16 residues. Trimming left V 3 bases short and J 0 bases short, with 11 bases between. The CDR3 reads CASSFPGPSNTGELFF. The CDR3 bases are TGTGCCAGCAGTTTCCCGGGACCGTCGAACACCGGGGAGCTGTTTTTT.

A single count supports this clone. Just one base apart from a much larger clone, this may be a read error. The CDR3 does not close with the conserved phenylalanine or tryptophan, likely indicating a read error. The CDR3 region is CASSVDRAVAEAFS. CDR3 DNA sequence: TGTGCCAGCAGCGTAGACAGGGCTGTCGCTGAAGCTTTCTCT. V usage is TRBV7-9 and J usage is TRBJ1-1, with 7 bases identical to TRBD1. This CDR3 region has 14 residues. The germline gives CDR1 SEHNR, CDR2 FQNEAQ (reference sequence). V was pared by 5 bases and J by 6 bases, with 9 bases of the junction left unmatched.